One sample yielded the 24 T cell receptor beta chains listed below, sequenced in a study of PD-L1 blockade in urothelial cancer. Profiling relied on immunoSEQ multiplex PCR, and the TCRdb table lists in-frame clones only, not all of them. This table holds about 52,000 clones, 60% to 80% found once. The input for sequencing was PBMCs, taken around atezolizumab (anti-PD-L1) treatment. The receptors stem from a man aged 70 or older with urothelial cancer.

The chain couples TRBV7-8 to TRBJ1-1, with D tentatively TRBD1 (5 bases). Germline-derived CDR1 and CDR2 are SGHVS and FQNEAQ. This CDR3 spans 14 amino acids. The ends were cut back, 2 bases at V and 2 bases at J, with 9 bases in the middle. The CDR3 spells CASSLLQGNTEAFF. The CDR3 region has the DNA TGTGCCAGCAGCTTACTTCAGGGAAACACTGAAGCTTTCTTT.

This chain joins TRBV7-2 and TRBJ2-7; TRBD1 matches 8 bases. CDR1 and CDR2 from the germline V gene are SGHTA and FQGNSA. The CDR3 sequence is 15 residues long. The trim removed 5 bases at V and 1 base at J, leaving 7 bases unmatched. DNA of the CDR3: TGTGCCAGCAGCCGGGACAGGCAGGGTTCCTACGAGCAGTACTTC. It yields the protein CASSRDRQGSYEQYF.

In this sample, this clone turned up a few times. The chain has TRBV7-2 and TRBJ1-5; TRBD1 is a possible D gene (6 bases). Between the trimmed V and J ends, which lost 5 bases and 5 bases, there was a span of 10 bases. Germline lookup yields CDR1 SGHTA and CDR2 FQGNSA. This CDR3 is 13 amino acids long. The CDR3 DNA is TGTGCCAGCAGCCACGGGGGGCATCAGCCCCAGCATTTT. As protein: CASSHGGHQPQHF.

The genes are TRBV15 and TRBJ2-1; the D gene is possibly TRBD2 (5 bases). The V end lost 0 bases, the J end lost 4 bases, and 10 bases lay between the germline ends. This CDR3 comprises 15 residues. Germline V CDR1 and CDR2: LNHNV, YYDKDF (reference sequence). CDR3 coding DNA: TGTGCCACCAGCAGAGAATCGGGCGGGTACAATGAGCAGTTCTTC. Translation gives CATSRESGGYNEQFF. Full variable domain (remainder filled in from reference TRBV15 and TRBJ2-1): DAMVIQNPRYQVTQFGKPVTLSCSQTLNHNVMYWYQQKSSQAPKLLFHYYDKDFNNEADTPDNFQSRRPNTSFCFLDIRSPGLGDTAMYLCATSRESGGYNEQFFGPGTRLTVL.

The chain links TRBV5-6 to TRBJ1-1, with D maybe TRBD1 (5 bases). With 0 bases removed from V and 9 bases from J, the gap between germline ends came to 18 bases. The CDR3 loop spans 15 amino acids. Germline V gene lookup returns CDR1 SGHDT and CDR2 YYEEEE. DNA for the CDR3: TGTGCCAGCAGCTTGGTCCAGGGTCCTAGGGCAAAAGCTTTCTTT. Residues: CASSLVQGPRAKAFF.

This chain connects TRBV7-9 to TRBJ2-7, with no clear D. The CDR3 extends over 12 amino acids. Germline-derived CDR1 and CDR2 are SEHNR and FQNEAQ (reference sequence). Deletions cut 5 bases from V and 6 bases from J, with 11 bases between. The chain's CDR3 is CASSQYGLEQYF. The CDR3 bases are TGTGCCAGCAGCCAATATGGGCTCGAGCAGTACTTC. Variable domain in full (rest from reference TRBV7-9 and TRBJ2-7): DTGVSQNPRHKITKRGQNVTFRCDPISEHNRLYWYRQTLGQGPEFLTYFQNEAQLEKSRLLSDRFSAERPKGSFSTLEIQRTEQGDSAMYLCASSQYGLEQYFGPGTRLTVT.

V usage is TRBV7-3 and J usage is TRBJ1-1, with D uncertain. V was pared by 5 bases and J by 3 bases, with 10 bases between. The CDR3 totals 13 residues. Looked up from germline, CDR1 is SGHTA and CDR2 is FQGTGA. For the CDR3, the DNA is TGTGCCAGCAGCACAACACCCTACACTGAAGCTTTCTTT. Protein: CASSTTPYTEAFF.

This chain connects TRBV19 to TRBJ2-1, with 10 bases lining up with TRBD1. The V segment lost 5 bases and the J segment 4 bases; nucleotides outside the gene matches: 5. Looked up from germline, CDR1 is LNHDA and CDR2 is SQIVND (reference sequence). CDR3 length: 15 amino acids. The CDR3, as DNA: TGTGCCAGTAGTGGACCGGGACAGGGGTACAATGAGCAGTTCTTC. Translation: CASSGPGQGYNEQFF. Complete variable domain (other parts from reference TRBV19 and TRBJ2-1): DGGITQSPKYLFRKEGQNVTLSCEQNLNHDAMYWYRQDPGQGLRLIYYSQIVNDFQKGDIAEGYSVSREKKESFPLTVTSAQKNPTAFYLCASSGPGQGYNEQFFGPGTRLTVL.

V and J are TRBV7-2 and TRBJ2-3; TRBD2 aligns across 12 bases. Trimming at V came to 6 bases and at J to 9 bases, leaving 4 bases not matched to a gene. Germline V gene lookup returns CDR1 SGHTA and CDR2 FQGNSA. The CDR3 runs to 13 residues. The CDR3 protein is CASSLAGGETQYF. CDR3 coding DNA: TGTGCCAGCAGTCTAGCGGGAGGGGAGACGCAGTATTTT.

The chain uses TRBV19 and TRBJ2-2, with 8 bases aligning to TRBD2. Unmatched junction bases numbered 5, after V lost 3 bases and J lost 2 bases. This CDR3 is built from 16 residues. From germline, CDR1 is LNHDA and CDR2 SQIVND (reference sequence). CDR3: CASSIRRGVNTGELFF. The CDR3 nucleotides read TGTGCCAGTAGTATCCGGCGGGGGGTTAACACCGGGGAGCTGTTTTTT.

The rearrangement links TRBV7-2 to TRBJ1-1; weak D call: TRBD1 (6 bases). V was pared by 4 bases and J by 5 bases, with 20 bases between. The CDR3 is 16 amino acids. Germline V gives CDR1 SGHTA, CDR2 FQGNSA. CDR3 nucleotides: TGTGCCAGCAGCTCCCTGAGGGCCGGGACACAAACTGAAGCTTTCTTT. Residues: CASSSLRAGTQTEAFF.

Many counts were recorded for this clone. CDR3 sequence (DNA): TGTGCCAGCAGGGTGACAGGGGGCGGCACTGAAGCTTTCTTT. Protein product: CASRVTGGGTEAFF. The chain is built from TRBV2 and TRBJ1-1, with 10 bases matching TRBD1. V dropped 6 bases and J dropped 4; count of bases not matched to a gene: 5. This CDR3 is built from 14 residues. Germline CDR1 reads SNHLY; CDR2 reads FYNNEI. Full variable domain (outside the CDR3, taken from reference TRBV2 and TRBJ1-1): EPEVTQTPSHQVTQMGQEVILRCVPISNHLYFYWYRQILGQKVEFLVSFYNNEISEKSEIFDDQFSVERPDGSNFTLKIRSTKLEDSAMYFCASRVTGGGTEAFFGQGTRLTVV.

The chain employs TRBV6-5 and TRBJ2-1; TRBD2 agrees at 11 bases. Germline CDR1 MNHEY, CDR2 SVGAGI. With 8 bases clipped from V and 6 bases from J, the junction kept 9 bases outside the gene matches. The CDR3 sequence is 15 residues long. The DNA for the CDR3 is TGTGCCAGCGGAAAGACTAGCGGGACGGGCAATGAGCAGTTCTTC. This codes for CASGKTSGTGNEQFF.

The V and J genes are TRBV7-9 and TRBJ2-3; no clear D. V lost 1 base, J lost 2 bases, and 10 bases lay in between. CDR1 SEHNR and CDR2 FQNEAQ come from the germline V gene (reference sequence). The CDR3 runs 15 residues. The CDR3 DNA reads as TGTGCCAGCAGCTTAGAAGGAGTGGTCACAGATACGCAGTATTTT. Translated, it gives CASSLEGVVTDTQYF.

CDR3 loop: CASSQPTTRGNTIYF. Written as DNA, the CDR3 is TGTGCCAGCAGCCAACCCACTACGAGAGGAAACACCATATATTTT. The chain has TRBV4-2 and TRBJ1-3; D remains ambiguous. The germline gives CDR1 LGHNA, CDR2 YNFKEQ. This CDR3 contains 15 residues. V was shortened by 2 bases and J by 4 bases, with 12 bases between the two germline ends.

This clone showed up just once. This chain connects TRBV7-3 to TRBJ2-5; the match to TRBD2 covers 12 bases. The CDR3 spans 15 residues. V lost 5 bases to trimming and J lost 4 bases; unmatched junction nucleotides: 5. Germline CDR1 is SGHTA and CDR2 is FQGTGA. The CDR3 bases are TGTGCCAGCAGCCCTAGCGGGGGGGCCAGAGAGACCCAGTACTTC. It yields the protein CASSPSGGARETQYF.

The genes are TRBV7-9 and TRBJ1-2; D is unclear. V gave up 2 bases and J gave up 2 bases, with 9 bases separating them. Per germline, CDR1 SEHNR and CDR2 FQNEAQ (reference sequence). The length of the CDR3 is 14 residues. The CDR3 is CASSLQALNYGYTF. For the CDR3, the DNA is TGTGCCAGCAGCTTACAGGCATTAAACTATGGCTACACCTTC.

The chain links TRBV29-1 to TRBJ2-7; 8 nucleotides line up with TRBD2. The CDR3 covers 14 residues. Germline V lookup: CDR1 SQVTM, CDR2 ANQGSEA. V gave up 4 bases and J gave up 3 bases; unmatched junction bases: 8. CDR3: CSVASGTSFYEQYF. The CDR3 region has the DNA TGCAGCGTTGCTTCGGGGACTAGTTTCTACGAGCAGTACTTC.

V is TRBV5-5 and J is TRBJ2-5; 10 bases line up with TRBD2. V lost 0 bases to trimming and J lost 4 bases; unmatched junction nucleotides: 3. From germline, CDR1 is SGHKS and CDR2 YYEKEE (reference sequence). There are 15 residues in the CDR3. CDR3 coding DNA: TGTGCCAGCAGCTTGGCCCGACTAGCGGGAGAGACCCAGTACTTC. As protein: CASSLARLAGETQYF.

This clone showed up just once. The rearrangement links TRBV28 to TRBJ1-1; weak D call: TRBD1 (5 bases). Germline V gene lookup returns CDR1 MDHEN and CDR2 SYDVKM. The CDR3 extends over 14 amino acids. The V and J ends lost 5 bases and 6 bases respectively, with 16 bases between them. CDR3 in DNA: TGTGCCAGCAGTCGCGGATTTGCGGGGCCTGAAGCTTTCTTT. Encoded protein: CASSRGFAGPEAFF.

The V gene is TRBV19, the J gene TRBJ2-7; 7 positions agree with TRBD2. From germline, CDR1 is LNHDA and CDR2 SQIVND (reference sequence). The ends lost 6 bases at V and 1 base at J; junction bases unmatched: 6. The CDR3 sequence is 14 residues long. CDR3 region: CASRAAGVSYEQYF. The CDR3 bases are TGTGCCAGTAGGGCCGCGGGGGTTTCCTACGAGCAGTACTTC. The whole variable domain, remainder taken from reference TRBV19 and TRBJ2-7, is DGGITQSPKYLFRKEGQNVTLSCEQNLNHDAMYWYRQDPGQGLRLIYYSQIVNDFQKGDIAEGYSVSREKKESFPLTVTSAQKNPTAFYLCASRAAGVSYEQYFGPGTRLTVT.

This clone was counted once. The rearrangement links TRBV28 to TRBJ1-5; D might be TRBD1 (6 bases). The CDR3 runs to 14 residues. Germline values: CDR1 MDHEN, CDR2 SYDVKM. The V gene lost 10 bases and the J gene lost 1 base, with 14 bases spanning the gap. CDR3 amino acids: CATRGSGSNQPQHF. The CDR3 nucleotides are TGTGCCACTAGGGGGTCAGGAAGCAATCAGCCCCAGCATTTT.

The CDR3 here is CASSLETGRNTEAFF. In DNA, the CDR3 is TGTGCCAGCAGTCTAGAGACAGGTAGGAACACTGAAGCTTTCTTT. This chain links TRBV28 with TRBJ1-1; the D gene is possibly TRBD1 (6 bases). Germline V lookup: CDR1 MDHEN, CDR2 SYDVKM. The V gene lost 5 bases and the J gene lost 1 base, with 14 bases spanning the gap. The CDR3 is 15 residues long.

The chain couples TRBV2 to TRBJ1-1; D is undetermined. Germline-derived CDR1 and CDR2 are SNHLY and FYNNEI. The CDR3 has 14 amino acids. V lost 4 bases to trimming and J lost 1 base, with 10 bases between them. In nucleotides, the CDR3 is TGTGCCAGCAGTGTGGGCAGTAGGAACACTGAAGCTTTCTTT. Amino acids: CASSVGSRNTEAFF.